The 28 T cell receptor beta chains presented below share a single source sample, sequenced in a study of beta chain features in type 1 diabetes. General observations from the study: Significant though moderate, a shortening of TCRB CDR3s appeared in all four CD4+ subsets of Type 1 diabetes patients.

Reverse transcription of all isolated RNA meant that expressed TCRB transcripts were sequenced. TCRdb's table, derived via immunoSEQ multiplex PCR, lists solely in-frame clones and lacks some. This table holds about 150,000 clones, 10% found once. Antigens for these TCRs are unknown. The sample taken for sequencing was central memory CD4+ T cells from blood. The receptor set was obtained from a man aged 30 to 39 with type 1 diabetes.

J is TRBJ2-5 and V is TRBV9; TRBD1 agrees at 7 bases. Germline V gene sequence: CDR1 SGDLS, CDR2 YYNGEE. V lost 1 base, J lost 5 bases, and 8 bases stayed unmatched. The CDR3 is 15 amino acids. In DNA form, the CDR3 reads TGTGCCAGCAGCGTATCGACAGGGAAAGGGGAGACCCAGTACTTC. Translating gives CASSVSTGKGETQYF.

This clone showed up just a few times. This sequence joins TRBV5-5 and TRBJ2-4, with 7 bases identical to TRBD2. The germline CDR1 and CDR2 sequences are SGHKS and YYEKEE (reference sequence). V dropped 0 bases and J dropped 5; count of bases not matched to a gene: 5. The CDR3 has 15 residues. For the CDR3, the DNA is TGTGCCAGCAGCTTGGAGCAGCGGGAAGAAAACATTCAGTACTTC. It encodes CASSLEQREENIQYF.

The chain is built from TRBV9 and TRBJ2-2; TRBD2 matches at 7 bases. The germline V gene encodes CDR1 SGDLS and CDR2 YYNGEE. The CDR3 is 15 residues long. With 0 bases clipped from V and 7 bases from J, the junction kept 6 bases outside the gene matches. The CDR3 protein is CASSVVGGSSGELFF. As DNA, the CDR3 is TGTGCCAGCAGCGTAGTTGGCGGGAGTAGCGGGGAGCTGTTTTTT.

The chain links TRBV7-2 to TRBJ2-6, with 10 bases lining up with TRBD2. V lost 4 bases, J lost 0 bases, and 9 bases stayed unmatched. CDR1 is SGHTA, CDR2 FQGNSA, per germline. The CDR3 sequence is 19 residues long. Written as DNA, the CDR3 is TGTGCCAGCAGCTCAAGAGCGGGAGGGACCTACTCTGGGGCCAACGTCCTGACTTTC. Amino acid sequence: CASSSRAGGTYSGANVLTF. Filled out from reference TRBV7-2 and TRBJ2-6, the complete variable domain reads GAGVSQSPSNKVTEKGKDVELRCDPISGHTALYWYRQSLGQGLEFLIYFQGNSAPDKSGLPSDRFSAERTGGSVSTLTIQRTQQEDSAVYLCASSSRAGGTYSGANVLTFGAGSRLTVL.

This chain connects TRBV7-2 to TRBJ2-4; 7 bases map to TRBD2. The V segment lost 2 bases and the J segment 3 bases; nucleotides outside the gene matches: 7. Germline V lookup: CDR1 SGHTA, CDR2 FQGNSA. This CDR3 comprises 16 residues. DNA for the CDR3: TGTGCCAGCAGCTTACTCGCGGGAGCGGGCAAAAACATTCAGTACTTC. Translation: CASSLLAGAGKNIQYF.

CDR3: CASGGAGGGNEQFF. In DNA, the CDR3 is TGTGCCAGCGGCGGGGCGGGCGGAGGGAATGAGCAGTTCTTC. The chain couples TRBV7-2 to TRBJ2-1; tentative D call: TRBD2 (6 bases). The CDR3 extends over 14 amino acids. Germline values: CDR1 SGHTA, CDR2 FQGNSA. V gave up 8 bases and J gave up 7 bases, with 18 bases separating them.

This clone was seen more than once but under ten times. CDR3 coding DNA: TGCGCCAGCAGCCCGGGACAGGCGGACTATGGCTACACCTTC. Translating gives CASSPGQADYGYTF. The chain couples TRBV5-1 to TRBJ1-2, with 8 bases fitting TRBD1. Germline lookup yields CDR1 SGHRS and CDR2 YFSETQ. This CDR3 contains 14 residues. Trimming removed 4 bases from V and 3 bases from J; junction bases left unmatched: 5.

Worth noting for this clone: This sample includes further DNA sequences coding for the same CDR3. V and J are TRBV18 and TRBJ2-7; 9 bases are a match to TRBD2. Germline CDR1 reads KGHSH; CDR2 reads LQKENI. This CDR3 contains 14 residues. V shed 3 bases and J 3 bases; nucleotides not matched to a gene: 3. The CDR3 coding sequence is TGTGCCAGCTCACCCGATAGCGGGAGCTACGAGCAGTACTTC. Translating it yields CASSPDSGSYEQYF.

Regarding this clone: Other DNA sequences in this specimen translate into the identical CDR3. The genes are TRBV27 and TRBJ2-1; 8 bases line up with TRBD2. Germline V gene lookup returns CDR1 MNHEY and CDR2 SMNVEV (reference sequence). J lost 7 bases, V lost 2 bases, and 7 bases had no gene match. The CDR3 is 15 amino acids. This chain's CDR3 is CASSLLAGGYNEQFF. The CDR3 DNA reads TGTGCCAGCAGTTTACTGGCGGGAGGTTATAATGAGCAGTTCTTC.

This clone was found a few times. The V call is TRBV7-9, the J call TRBJ1-1; 7 bases match TRBD1. The CDR3 has 15 residues. V was pared by 5 bases and J by 1 base, with 7 bases of the junction left unmatched. CDR1 is SEHNR and CDR2 is FQNEAQ in the germline V gene (reference sequence). In DNA, the CDR3 is TGTGCCAGCAGCGTTTACAGGGGAGGGAACACTGAAGCTTTCTTT. Its translation: CASSVYRGGNTEAFF.

In this sample, this clone turned up a few times. The chain uses TRBV28 and TRBJ2-7; possible D gene TRBD2, 6 bases. Deletions cut 1 base from V and 4 bases from J, with 8 bases between. The CDR3 runs to 13 residues. Germline lookup yields CDR1 MDHEN and CDR2 SYDVKM. CDR3 residues: CASSLSGVYEQYF. Written as DNA, the CDR3 is TGTGCCAGCAGTTTATCGGGGGTATACGAGCAGTACTTC.

The table lists this clone with many counts. The chain couples TRBV11-2 to TRBJ2-3; D uncertain. Trimming removed 5 bases at V and 0 bases at J, with 3 bases between. The CDR3 spans 12 residues. CDR1 and CDR2 from the germline V gene are SGHAT and FQNNGV. The CDR3 sequence is CASSPSTDTQYF. The CDR3 DNA reads TGTGCCAGCAGCCCAAGCACAGATACGCAGTATTTT.

This clone was seen only a few times. The chain uses TRBV4-1 and TRBJ2-1; 10 nucleotides agree with TRBD2. Germline-derived CDR1 and CDR2 are MGHRA and YSYEKL. CDR3 size: 15 residues. V was pared by 4 bases and J by 7 bases, with 7 bases of the junction left unmatched. CDR3 protein: CASSRLAGDRNEQFF. CDR3 DNA: TGCGCCAGCAGCCGGCTAGCGGGAGATAGGAATGAGCAGTTCTTC.

The chain joins TRBV5-1 to TRBJ2-1; 9 bases fit TRBD2. This CDR3 is 16 amino acids long. Germline V gene sequence: CDR1 SGHRS, CDR2 YFSETQ. V trimming: 1 base; J trimming: 5 bases; junction bases outside the gene matches: 7. This CDR3 is CASSLITSGPNNEQFF. CDR3 nucleotide sequence: TGCGCCAGCAGCTTGATTACTAGCGGGCCAAACAATGAGCAGTTCTTC.

The rearrangement uses TRBV2 and TRBJ2-7; 9 bases line up with TRBD2. The CDR3 loop spans 15 amino acids. Per the germline V gene, CDR1 is SNHLY and CDR2 is FYNNEI. V gave up 3 bases and J gave up 6 bases; unmatched junction bases: 9. The CDR3 is CASSDGRLAGTEQYF. The CDR3, as DNA: TGTGCCAGCAGTGATGGGCGGCTAGCGGGAACCGAGCAGTACTTC.

This clone was seen a few times. The V and J genes are TRBV7-6 and TRBJ2-4, with TRBD1 matching 11 bases. The CDR3 length is 15 residues. V lost 5 bases to trimming and J lost 6 bases; unmatched junction nucleotides: 6. Germline V gives CDR1 SGHVS, CDR2 FNYEAQ. CDR3 amino acids: CASSMAGTGGNIQYF. As DNA, the CDR3 is TGTGCCAGCAGCATGGCCGGGACAGGGGGAAACATTCAGTACTTC.

The J gene is TRBJ1-1, the V gene TRBV5-1; TRBD1 agrees at 7 bases. The CDR3 is 15 residues long. Trimming at V came to 5 bases and at J to 0 bases, leaving 7 bases not matched to a gene. Per germline, CDR1 SGHRS and CDR2 YFSETQ. CDR3 coding DNA: TGCGCCAGCAGTTGGGCCGGGACAGTGAACACTGAAGCTTTCTTT. Protein product: CASSWAGTVNTEAFF.

The chain recombines TRBV6-6 with TRBJ2-5, with 7 nucleotides matching TRBD1. The CDR3 is made up of 12 amino acids. CDR1 MNHNY and CDR2 SVGAGI come from the germline V gene (reference sequence). Trimming cost V 6 bases and J 3 bases; bases outside gene matches: 1. The CDR3 sequence is CASRQGKETQYF. The CDR3 coding sequence is TGTGCCAGCAGACAGGGGAAAGAGACCCAGTACTTC.

This chain joins TRBV6-1 and TRBJ2-5; D possibly corresponds to TRBD2 (5 bases). Trimming took 7 bases from V and 4 from J, leaving 19 bases between them. CDR1 is MNHNS and CDR2 is SASEGT in the germline V gene. The CDR3 sequence is 15 residues long. As DNA, the CDR3 is TGTGCCAGCATCCGTCACACAGCCGCGGGAGAGACCCAGTACTTC. Encoded protein: CASIRHTAAGETQYF.

This clone was seen more than once but under ten times. This chain links TRBV6-5 with TRBJ2-7; a weak D match, TRBD1 (5 bases). This CDR3 spans 16 amino acids. Per germline, CDR1 MNHEY and CDR2 SVGAGI. Deletions cut 2 bases from V and 1 base from J, with 15 bases between. CDR3 in amino acids: CASSYRQGKMSYEQYF. Written as DNA, the CDR3 is TGTGCCAGCAGTTACAGGCAGGGCAAGATGTCCTACGAGCAGTACTTC.

The chain links TRBV18 to TRBJ2-1, with a tentative D call TRBD1 (6 bases). CDR3 length equals 15 residues. The germline V gene encodes CDR1 KGHSH and CDR2 LQKENI. The V gene lost 5 bases and the J gene lost 9 bases, with 20 bases spanning the gap. CDR3 sequence: CASSTERTVHGEQFF. Here the CDR3 DNA reads TGTGCCAGCTCAACCGAGAGGACAGTCCACGGTGAGCAGTTCTTC.

The genes are TRBV4-2 and TRBJ2-5; 10 bases agree with TRBD1. Germline lookup yields CDR1 LGHNA and CDR2 YNFKEQ. The CDR3 consists of 16 residues. The J segment lost 5 bases and the V segment lost 3 bases, leaving 9 bases of the junction unmatched. CDR3 in amino acids: CASSQATGQGIETQYF. CDR3 in DNA: TGTGCCAGCAGCCAGGCAACGGGACAGGGGATTGAGACCCAGTACTTC.

The rearrangement links TRBV5-1 to TRBJ2-3; 7 nucleotides match TRBD2. Germline V gives CDR1 SGHRS, CDR2 YFSETQ. The CDR3 contains 16 residues. Losses at the gene ends were 0 bases for V and 2 bases for J; bases not matched to a gene: 6. The CDR3 nucleotides read TGCGCCAGCAGCTTGGTGCCAGCGGGGATCACAGATACGCAGTATTTT. Translating gives CASSLVPAGITDTQYF.

This clone has only a few counts. The genes are TRBV27 and TRBJ2-7; 10 nucleotides match TRBD1. V gave up 5 bases and J gave up 5 bases; unmatched junction bases: 6. Germline V gene sequence: CDR1 MNHEY, CDR2 SMNVEV (reference sequence). This CDR3 comprises 14 residues. The CDR3 sequence is CASSRPGQGNEQYF. CDR3 sequence (DNA): TGTGCCAGCAGTCGACCGGGACAGGGGAACGAGCAGTACTTC.

In its sample, this clone was seen a few times. The V call is TRBV18, the J call TRBJ2-2; 10 bases map to TRBD2. The J segment lost 4 bases and the V segment lost 2 bases, leaving 4 bases of the junction unmatched. This CDR3 comprises 16 residues. The germline gives CDR1 KGHSH, CDR2 LQKENI. Here the CDR3 DNA reads TGTGCCAGCTCACCATCCCTAGCGGGAGCCACCGGGGAGCTGTTTTTT. It translates to CASSPSLAGATGELFF.

The chain couples TRBV11-2 to TRBJ1-1; TRBD1 aligns across 8 bases. Germline CDR1 is SGHAT and CDR2 is FQNNGV. The junction had 6 bases not matched to a gene; V was cut back by 8 bases and J by 4 bases. The CDR3 totals 13 residues. For the CDR3, the DNA is TGTGCCAGCGGGCTACAGGGGGGCACTGAAGCTTTCTTT. Translated: CASGLQGGTEAFF. Filled out from reference TRBV11-2 and TRBJ1-1, the complete variable domain reads EAGVAQSPRYKIIEKRQSVAFWCNPISGHATLYWYQQILGQGPKLLIQFQNNGVVDDSQLPKDRFSAERLKGVDSTLKIQPAKLEDSAVYLCASGLQGGTEAFFGQGTRLTVV.

J is TRBJ1-2 and V is TRBV7-8; 11 bases match TRBD1. The CDR3 totals 15 residues. After removal of 0 bases from V and 6 bases from J, the junction contained 3 bases not matched to a gene. Per the germline V gene, CDR1 is SGHVS and CDR2 is FQNEAQ. CDR3 region: CASSLAGTGGDGYTF. CDR3 nucleotides: TGTGCCAGCAGCTTAGCTGGGACAGGGGGGGATGGCTACACCTTC.

In this sample, this clone turned up a few times. The sample carries other DNA sequences with the same CDR3. The chain recombines TRBV5-1 with TRBJ2-1; 10 bases agree with TRBD2. CDR1 and CDR2 (germline): SGHRS, YFSETQ. This CDR3 has 14 residues. After removal of 0 bases from V and 6 bases from J, the junction contained 0 bases not matched to a gene. As DNA, the CDR3 is TGCGCCAGCAGCTTGGGACTAGCGGGCAATGAGCAGTTCTTC. It codes for CASSLGLAGNEQFF. Full variable domain (outside the CDR3, taken from reference TRBV5-1 and TRBJ2-1): KAGVTQTPRYLIKTRGQQVTLSCSPISGHRSVSWYQQTPGQGLQFLFEYFSETQRNKGNFPGRFSGRQFSNSRSEMNVSTLELGDSALYLCASSLGLAGNEQFFGPGTRLTVL.